Following are 21 T cell receptor beta chains from one sample sequenced in a study of Ad26.COV2.S vaccination and SARS-CoV-2 variants. TCRdb's copy holds only in-frame clones and misses some; the assay was immunoSEQ multiplex PCR. The table shows roughly 380,000 clones, with around 89% occurring only once. Treatment defined: 19 received Ad26.COV2.S at low or high dose, single or two shots; a few received placebo; per-sample allocation not given. Sampling took place 63 days after the first vaccine or placebo injection. Sequenced material: peripheral blood, taken in a trial of Ad26.COV2.S vaccine versus placebo. The receptors shown here come from a person between 18 and 65 years old who received the Ad26.COV2.S COVID-19 vaccine or a placebo.

V is TRBV30 and J is TRBJ1-1; the D gene is possibly TRBD1 (6 bases). Trimming shortened V by 2 bases and J by 3 bases, and 10 bases separated the two germline ends. The CDR3 length is 13 residues. Germline CDR1 reads GTSNPN; CDR2 reads SVGIG (reference sequence). The chain's CDR3 is CAWSKGGDTEAFF. The DNA for the CDR3 is TGTGCCTGGAGTAAGGGGGGGGACACTGAAGCTTTCTTT.

The table lists this clone with a count of one. CDR3: CASSPRAGALNNEQFF. The CDR3 DNA reads as TGTGCCAGCAGCCCCCGAGCAGGGGCGTTAAACAATGAGCAGTTCTTC. The chain recombines TRBV7-2 with TRBJ2-1, with D possibly being TRBD1 (6 bases). The length of the CDR3 is 16 residues. V lost 5 bases and J lost 5, with 19 bases in between. Germline CDR1 and CDR2: SGHTA and FQGNSA.

The rearrangement joins TRBV18 to TRBJ1-1; TRBD1 agrees at 7 bases. Looked up from germline, CDR1 is KGHSH and CDR2 is LQKENI. The CDR3 is made up of 17 amino acids. After removal of 6 bases from V and 4 bases from J, the junction contained 17 bases not matched to a gene. This CDR3 reads CASSYRGPDYSGTEAFF. CDR3 nucleotides: TGTGCCAGCTCGTACAGGGGCCCAGATTACTCGGGCACTGAAGCTTTCTTT.

This clone was seen a few times. V gene TRBV5-4 combines with J gene TRBJ1-3, with a weak D call TRBD1 (5 bases). Germline loops: CDR1 SGHNT, CDR2 YYREEE (reference sequence). The CDR3 sequence is 15 residues long. The V end was cut by 0 bases, the J end by 4 bases, with 11 bases between. CDR3 coding DNA: TGTGCCAGCAGCTTGGATCTGGGGGTGGGAAACACCATATATTTT. Translated: CASSLDLGVGNTIYF.

The V and J genes are TRBV30 and TRBJ2-6; D is perhaps TRBD1 or TRBD2 (5 bases each). CDR1 and CDR2 from the germline V gene are GTSNPN and SVGIG (reference sequence). This CDR3 comprises 15 residues. V was cut by 4 bases and J by 1 base, with 11 bases left in between. The CDR3 DNA follows: TGTGCCTGGACCCCTGGGGGTTCTGGGGCCAACGTCCTGACTTTC. This codes for CAWTPGGSGANVLTF.

The CDR3 is CASSAGGRGVGYTF. CDR3 nucleotides: TGTGCCAGCAGCGCGGGGGGCAGGGGAGTTGGCTACACCTTC. The chain is built from TRBV9 and TRBJ1-2; perhaps TRBD1 as D (6 bases). Germline V gene sequence: CDR1 SGDLS, CDR2 YYNGEE. The length of the CDR3 is 14 residues. V shed 3 bases and J shed 7 bases, with 16 bases lying between them.

This chain joins TRBV24-1 and TRBJ2-3; 8 positions agree with TRBD2. V gave up 6 bases and J gave up 1 base; unmatched junction bases: 11. The CDR3 covers 17 residues. In germline, CDR1 is KGHDR, CDR2 SFDVKD. CDR3 amino acids: CATSFGGGRSGTDTQYF. The CDR3 nucleotides are TGTGCCACCAGTTTCGGGGGGGGCCGATCGGGCACAGATACGCAGTATTTT.

The rearrangement joins TRBV2 to TRBJ2-4, with 11 bases identical to TRBD2. In germline, CDR1 is SNHLY, CDR2 FYNNEI. The V and J ends lost 6 bases and 5 bases, in that order; junction bases with no gene match: 3. This CDR3 has 14 residues. The CDR3 loop reads CASSLLAGENIQYF. As DNA, the CDR3 is TGTGCCAGCAGCTTACTAGCGGGGGAAAACATTCAGTACTTC.

This chain connects TRBV5-5 to TRBJ1-2; D perhaps matches TRBD1 (5 bases). CDR3 length equals 15 residues. Trimming shortened V by 0 bases and J by 0 bases, and 9 bases separated the two germline ends. The germline CDR1 and CDR2 sequences are SGHKS and YYEKEE (reference sequence). The CDR3 coding sequence is TGTGCCAGCAGCTTGGCCGGGGGATCTAACTATGGCTACACCTTC. Translated: CASSLAGGSNYGYTF. Combining the CDR3 with reference TRBV5-5 and TRBJ1-2 gives the whole variable domain DAGVTQSPTHLIKTRGQQVTLRCSPISGHKSVSWYQQVLGQGPQFIFQYYEKEERGRGNFPDRFSARQFPNYSSELNVNALLLGDSALYLCASSLAGGSNYGYTFGSGTRLTVV.

The chain uses TRBV4-1 and TRBJ1-1; D unresolved. V was cut by 4 bases and J by 0 bases, with 12 bases left in between. Germline V CDR1 and CDR2: MGHRA, YSYEKL. This CDR3 contains 15 residues. The CDR3 DNA follows: TGCGCCAGCAGCCTAGTAATCGGGATGAACACTGAAGCTTTCTTT. Protein product: CASSLVIGMNTEAFF.

This chain links TRBV6-5 with TRBJ2-6; D may be TRBD2 (5 bases). V was shortened by 2 bases and J by 2 bases, with 7 bases between the two germline ends. The CDR3 length is 15 residues. Looked up from germline, CDR1 is MNHEY and CDR2 is SVGAGI. In DNA, the CDR3 is TGTGCCAGCAGTTACCCCGGGGCTGGGGCCAACGTCCTGACTTTC. This sequence encodes CASSYPGAGANVLTF.

V and J are TRBV30 and TRBJ2-7; weak D call: TRBD1 (5 bases). CDR1 and CDR2 from the germline V gene are GTSNPN and SVGIG (reference sequence). V lost 0 bases, J lost 7 bases, and 13 bases lay in between. The CDR3 spans 13 residues. In DNA, the CDR3 is TGTGCCTGGAGTGTGCAGGGCCTGGGGGAGCAGTACTTC. The encoded protein is CAWSVQGLGEQYF.

The chain uses TRBV6-4 and TRBJ1-5; possible D gene TRBD1, 6 bases. The CDR3 length is 15 residues. V was shortened by 2 bases and J by 1 base, with 9 bases between the two germline ends. Germline CDR1 MRHNA, CDR2 SNTAGT. The CDR3 reads CASSDRGMSNQPQHF. As DNA, the CDR3 is TGTGCCAGCAGTGACAGGGGGATGAGCAATCAGCCCCAGCATTTT.

This clone was observed once. V is TRBV3-1 (or the pseudogene TRBV3-2) and J is TRBJ2-3; 14 bases match TRBD2. There are 15 residues in the CDR3. Trimming took 5 bases from V and 5 from J; bases not matched to a gene: 3. Germline V gene lookup returns CDR1 LGHDT and CDR2 YNNKEL (reference sequence). The CDR3 region is CASSVGLAGGDTQYF. The CDR3 DNA reads as TGTGCCAGCAGCGTCGGACTAGCGGGGGGAGATACGCAGTATTTT.

The chain uses TRBV4-2 and TRBJ2-2; D gene ambiguous. This CDR3 comprises 13 residues. CDR1 and CDR2 from the germline V gene are LGHNA and YNFKEQ. The germline V and J ends were trimmed by 4 bases and 7 bases, with 10 bases remaining between them. CDR3 in DNA: TGTGCCAGCAGCCTAGGCCGCTTCGGGGAGCTGTTTTTT. It codes for CASSLGRFGELFF.

V gene TRBV5-5 combines with J gene TRBJ2-7; the match to TRBD1 covers 9 bases. V shed 5 bases and J 1 base; nucleotides not matched to a gene: 7. The length of the CDR3 is 15 residues. Germline CDR1 is SGHKS and CDR2 is YYEKEE (reference sequence). Here the CDR3 reads CASRPTGGFSYEQYF. The CDR3 DNA sequence: TGTGCCAGCAGACCTACAGGGGGCTTTTCCTACGAGCAGTACTTC.

The V and J genes are TRBV4-1 and TRBJ1-1, with TRBD1 identical over 7 bases. After removal of 4 bases from V and 7 bases from J, the junction contained 18 bases not matched to a gene. Germline loops: CDR1 MGHRA, CDR2 YSYEKL. CDR3 length: 17 amino acids. The CDR3 sequence is CASSRRRQGRTQSEAFF. DNA for the CDR3: TGCGCCAGCAGCCGGAGAAGACAGGGTCGCACCCAAAGTGAAGCTTTCTTT.

The genes are TRBV20-1 and TRBJ2-2; D remains ambiguous. Germline V gene sequence: CDR1 DFQATT, CDR2 SNEGSKA (reference sequence). This CDR3 region has 13 residues. With 3 bases removed from V and 0 bases from J, the gap between germline ends came to 5 bases. CDR3 in amino acids: CSASFPNTGELFF. In DNA form, the CDR3 reads TGCAGTGCTAGTTTTCCGAACACCGGGGAGCTGTTTTTT.

This clone has a single count. V gene TRBV29-1 combines with J gene TRBJ1-1, with D possibly matching TRBD1 (6 bases). Trimming cost V 7 bases and J 4 bases, with 19 bases left between them. This CDR3 region has 14 residues. CDR1 is SQVTM and CDR2 is ANQGSEA in the germline V gene. CDR3 protein: CSATDSQGSTEAFF. In DNA form, the CDR3 reads TGCAGCGCCACGGACAGCCAAGGGAGCACTGAAGCTTTCTTT.

J is TRBJ2-3 and V is TRBV3-1 (or the pseudogene TRBV3-2); D remains ambiguous. Germline V gives CDR1 LGHDT, CDR2 YNNKEL (reference sequence). The germline V and J ends were trimmed by 5 bases and 8 bases, with 14 bases remaining between them. CDR3 length equals 13 residues. CDR3 amino acids: CASSTLLGSTQYF. CDR3 sequence (DNA): TGTGCCAGCAGCACCCTCCTAGGCAGTACGCAGTATTTT.

V is TRBV18 and J is TRBJ2-5; D gene ambiguous. Looked up from germline, CDR1 is KGHSH and CDR2 is LQKENI. The CDR3 sequence is 14 residues long. V was pared by 2 bases and J by 2 bases, with 9 bases between. Here the CDR3 reads CASSPEHRQETQYF. CDR3 DNA: TGTGCCAGCTCACCAGAACACCGACAAGAGACCCAGTACTTC.